The 5 T cell receptor beta chains presented below share a single source sample, sequenced in a study of cytomegalovirus exposure and HLA in healthy donors. 60 Vbeta and 13 Jbeta primers were used in PCR. Here immunoSEQ multiplex PCR was the method, and the copy in TCRdb shows in-frame clones only, minus some. The sample has 90,000 to 100,000 clones; around 77% are singletons. The source material was PBMCs. The receptors shown here come from a female donor in good health and CMV-seronegative.

The CDR3 region is CASRPQPGQFYSNQPQHF. In nucleotides, the CDR3 is TGCGCCAGCAGGCCCCAACCTGGACAGTTCTATAGCAATCAGCCCCAGCATTTT. The chain joins TRBV5-1 to TRBJ1-5; a possible D gene is TRBD1 (6 bases). This CDR3 is built from 18 residues. V dropped 5 bases and J dropped 0 bases, with 21 bases sitting between them. Germline loops: CDR1 SGHRS, CDR2 YFSETQ.

J is TRBJ2-5 and V is TRBV4-2, with 9 bases aligning to TRBD2. The germline gives CDR1 LGHNA, CDR2 YNFKEQ. This CDR3 contains 17 residues. The V gene end was trimmed by 0 bases and the J gene end by 4 bases; junction bases not matched to a gene: 9. The CDR3 is CASSQEVIAGGRETQYF. DNA for the CDR3: TGTGCCAGCAGCCAAGAAGTCATCGCGGGAGGGCGAGAGACCCAGTACTTC.

The rearrangement links TRBV5-4 to TRBJ2-2; no firm D call. V was pared by 1 base and J by 0 bases, with 7 bases between. Germline-derived CDR1 and CDR2 are SGHNT and YYREEE (reference sequence). The CDR3 is made up of 15 amino acids. Written as DNA, the CDR3 is TGTGCCAGCAGCTTGAAGACTTCGAACACCGGGGAGCTGTTTTTT. Protein sequence: CASSLKTSNTGELFF.

The CDR3 loop reads CASSKGTSGVGTDTQYF. Written as DNA, the CDR3 is TGTGCCAGCAGCAAAGGGACTAGCGGGGTTGGCACAGATACGCAGTATTTT. The chain couples TRBV7-9 to TRBJ2-3; 13 positions agree with TRBD2. J lost 1 base, V lost 5 bases, and 6 bases had no gene match. CDR1 is SEHNR and CDR2 is FQNEAQ in the germline V gene (reference sequence). There are 17 residues in the CDR3.

V and J are TRBV7-3 and TRBJ2-5; D may be TRBD2 (6 bases). Trimming took off 5 bases at V and 5 bases at J, with 6 bases between the two ends. This CDR3 has 11 amino acids. Germline CDR1 reads SGHTA; CDR2 reads FQGTGA. The CDR3 sequence: CASSRGETQYF. CDR3 sequence (DNA): TGTGCCAGCAGCCGGGGGGAGACCCAGTACTTC.